This T cell receptor beta chain was sequenced in a study of T cells expressing NK-cell markers (dated by TCRdb to 2020 to 2021). Background on the whole study: About 8 donors provided sorted CD3+CD56+NKG2C+, CD3+CD56+NKG2C- and CD3+CD56-NKG2C+ T-cell subsets, whose TCR beta-chain repertoires were profiled. All eight donors whose samples were sequenced were randomly selected healthy volunteers, three of them men and five women. Among the eight sequenced donors, seven were HCMV-seropositive and one was HCMV-seronegative. Libraries were sequenced as 2 x 150 bp reads on Illumina HiSeq 2000/2500, MiSeq or NextSeq.

As for this clonotype: Its antigen has not been determined.

General conclusions and limits of the study: In 5 to 7 donors, the dominant CD3+CD56+NKG2C+ clonotypes ranked among the top 10 CD8+ clonotypes, making up about 1.0-7.0% of CD8+ T cells. It remained unclear whether the expanded NKG2C-expressing T cell clones were specific for HCMV antigens. Those dominant clonotypes were again the most abundant among CD3+CD56-NKG2C+ cells in a few donors, at roughly 25-60.1%.

The listed sequencing device is Illumina HiSeq 2000. 5'RACE template switching, by which a universal primer site and unique molecular identifiers were added, was used to make TCR beta cDNA libraries. Synthesis of cDNA was primed from the TCR beta constant segment and was followed by two consecutive PCR amplification steps. The source study handled its data this way. MIGEC was used to demultiplex reads and group the reads by UMI, and MiTCR was used to assemble and quantify clonotypes. Only TCR cDNA sequences supported by at least two reads were kept to exclude erroneous sequences. The tcR package was used for downstream repertoire analysis, and clonotypes were matched across fractions by CDR3 nucleotide sequence plus V segment. VDJmatch was used to annotate antigen specificity against VDJdb, with one amino acid substitution allowed in CDR3. TCRdb reprocessed the reads and provides one entry for every CDR3 protein sequence; no DNA is given. These V and J calls originate from TCRdb's pipeline instead of the authors' own analysis. The table held for this sample gives 150,000 to 200,000 distinct CDR3 sequences. Clones ranked in the top ten supply just over 20% of the sample.

HCMV serostatus was determined by detecting HCMV-specific IgG in serum with a commercial ELISA kit. Peripheral blood mononuclear cells were isolated from blood by Ficoll density gradient centrifugation. Per the germline V gene, SGHVS is the CDR1 and FNYEAQ is the CDR2. The CDR3, cysteine through phenylalanine, is 16 amino acids long. No DNA was logged. The material sequenced was blood T cells: a sorted CD56 or NKG2C T cell subset, CD4+ or CD8+ T cells, or bulk PBMC T cells (not recorded which). The sequence was collected from a man aged 18-75 years in good health. In this chain, TRBV7-6 is recombined with TRBJ2-3; there is no DNA to check the TCRdb D call of TRBD2. CDR3 loop: CASSRKGTDLTDTQYF.